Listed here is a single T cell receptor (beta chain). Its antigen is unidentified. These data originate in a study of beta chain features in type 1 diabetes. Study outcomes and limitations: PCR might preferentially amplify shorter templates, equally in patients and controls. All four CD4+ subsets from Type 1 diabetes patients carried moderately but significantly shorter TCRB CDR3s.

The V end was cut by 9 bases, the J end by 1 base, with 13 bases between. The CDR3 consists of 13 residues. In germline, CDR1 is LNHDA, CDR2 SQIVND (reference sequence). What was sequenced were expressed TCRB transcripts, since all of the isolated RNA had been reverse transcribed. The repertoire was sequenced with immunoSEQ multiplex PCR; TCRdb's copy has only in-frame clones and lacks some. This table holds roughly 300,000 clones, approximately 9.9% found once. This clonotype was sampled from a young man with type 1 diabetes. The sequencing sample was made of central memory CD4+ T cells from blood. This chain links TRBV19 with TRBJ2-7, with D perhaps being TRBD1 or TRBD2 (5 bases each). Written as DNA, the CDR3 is TGTGCCAGCTCCGGGACGGAATCCTACGAGCAGTACTTC. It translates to CASSGTESYEQYF.